One sample yielded the 10 T cell receptor beta chains listed below, sequenced in a study of cytomegalovirus exposure and HLA in healthy donors. The PCR used 60 Vbeta and 13 Jbeta primers. Sequencing was performed with immunoSEQ multiplex PCR; in TCRdb, only in-frame clones are kept and a portion is missing. The table lists fewer than 150,000 clones, over 70% of them singletons. Sequenced input: PBMCs. These TCRs come from a male donor in good health and CMV-seronegative.

This chain uses TRBV7-2 with TRBJ2-1; perhaps TRBD2 as D (7 bases). The CDR3 runs to 14 residues. CDR1 and CDR2 from the germline V gene are SGHTA and FQGNSA. The ends were cut back, 0 bases at V and 8 bases at J, with 11 bases in the middle. As DNA, the CDR3 is TGTGCCAGCAGCTTAGCGGGGGGGCCCGATGAGCAGTTCTTC. It is translated as CASSLAGGPDEQFF. The full variable domain, its missing parts supplied by reference TRBV7-2 and TRBJ2-1, is GAGVSQSPSNKVTEKGKDVELRCDPISGHTALYWYRQSLGQGLEFLIYFQGNSAPDKSGLPSDRFSAERTGGSVSTLTIQRTQQEDSAVYLCASSLAGGPDEQFFGPGTRLTVL.

CDR3 in DNA: TGTGCCAGCAGTGCCTCTGGGACAGGGGTAGGCTACACCTTC. Its protein product is CASSASGTGVGYTF. The chain has TRBV2 and TRBJ1-2, with 10 positions matching TRBD1. Trimming took 4 bases from V and 8 from J; bases not matched to a gene: 7. CDR1 is SNHLY and CDR2 is FYNNEI in the germline V gene. This CDR3 region has 14 residues.

The V and J genes are TRBV5-1 and TRBJ2-5; D is ambiguous. Germline loops: CDR1 SGHRS, CDR2 YFSETQ. This CDR3 is 13 amino acids long. Trimming pared 0 bases from V and 5 bases from J, leaving 8 bases between. The CDR3 loop is CASSLEDEETQYF. The CDR3 nucleotides are TGCGCCAGCAGCTTGGAAGATGAGGAGACCCAGTACTTC.

The chain employs TRBV30 and TRBJ1-1; D remains ambiguous. V lost 0 bases, J lost 7 bases, and 9 bases lay in between. From germline, CDR1 is GTSNPN and CDR2 SVGIG (reference sequence). This CDR3 comprises 12 residues. The CDR3 loop is CAWSVQRFEAFF. The CDR3 DNA is TGTGCCTGGAGTGTTCAGCGGTTTGAAGCTTTCTTT.

This CDR3 is CASSQGGTGAYEQYF. As DNA, the CDR3 is TGTGCCAGCAGCCAGGGGGGGACAGGGGCCTACGAGCAGTACTTC. The chain combines TRBV7-3 with TRBJ2-7; 10 bases agree with TRBD1. This CDR3 is built from 15 residues. Germline assignment: CDR1 SGHTA and CDR2 FQGTGA. V trimming: 5 bases; J trimming: 2 bases; junction bases outside the gene matches: 6.

The gene calls are TRBV9 and TRBJ2-1; tentatively, D is TRBD2 (5 bases). The CDR3 runs 15 residues. Germline-derived CDR1 and CDR2 are SGDLS and YYNGEE. V lost 4 bases and J lost 3, with 14 bases in between. DNA of the CDR3: TGTGCCAGCAGCCCTTCGGGAACGGACTACAATGAGCAGTTCTTC. Its translation: CASSPSGTDYNEQFF.

The rearrangement uses TRBV2 and TRBJ2-5; tentatively, D is TRBD2 (5 bases). The CDR3 spans 14 residues. Trimming pared 6 bases from V and 3 bases from J, leaving 14 bases between. CDR1 and CDR2 from the germline V gene are SNHLY and FYNNEI. CDR3: CASSLYEEEETQYF. For the CDR3, the DNA is TGTGCCAGCAGCCTATACGAGGAGGAAGAGACCCAGTACTTC.

The rearrangement joins TRBV29-1 to TRBJ2-7, with 10 bases matching TRBD2. With 7 bases clipped from V and 3 bases from J, the junction kept 9 bases outside the gene matches. The CDR3 contains 14 residues. CDR1 is SQVTM and CDR2 is ANQGSEA in the germline V gene. The CDR3 sequence: CSASGGETFYEQYF. The DNA for the CDR3 is TGCAGCGCCAGCGGGGGGGAGACCTTCTACGAGCAGTACTTC.

Turning to this clone: One end of the junction varies from germline; a read error may be responsible. CDR3 loop: CASSLGGQREIF. The CDR3 DNA is TGTGCCAGCAGCCTTGGAGGGCAGCGGGAAATTTTT. The J gene is TRBJ1-4, the V gene TRBV7-9; D is unclear. The CDR3 contains 12 residues. CDR1 is SEHNR and CDR2 is FQNEAQ in the germline V gene (reference sequence).

The chain is built from TRBV7-6 and TRBJ2-5; 9 bases fit TRBD2. Germline V CDR1 and CDR2: SGHVS, FNYEAQ. V lost 5 bases and J lost 3; bases outside the gene matches: 4. The CDR3 runs 14 residues. The CDR3 is CASSPRGGEETQYF. In DNA form, the CDR3 reads TGTGCCAGCAGCCCGCGGGGGGGAGAAGAGACCCAGTACTTC. Using reference TRBV7-6 and TRBJ2-5 for the parts outside the CDR3, the full variable domain is GAGVSQSPRYKVTKRGQDVALRCDPISGHVSLYWYRQALGQGPEFLTYFNYEAQQDKSGLPNDRFSAERPEGSISTLTIQRTEQRDSAMYRCASSPRGGEETQYFGPGTRLLVL.